Listed below are T cell receptor beta chains from one sample, sequenced in a study of neurological immune-mediated disorders. One entry per CDR3 protein results from TCRdb running MiXCR on the 5' RACE reads. The data contain tens of thousands of distinct CDR3 sequences, approximately 11% of them seen just once; the ten biggest clones take up approximately 10%. Sequences were obtained from PBMCs. The source of these receptors is a male donor with HTLV-1-associated myelopathy (HAM/TSP). Both conserved end residues are part of each CDR3. A D gene is named only where the DNA matches it firmly. Clone sizes are given selectively: once, few, many, or a class where the clone is expanded.

>many|TRBJ1-4|TRBD1|15|TRBV18
CASSPDRGRGEKLFF
TGTGCCAGCTCACCCGACAGGGGACGGGGAGAAAAACTGTTTTTT
>many|TRBJ2-7|TRBD1|15|TRBV6-5
CASSYYGTGEYEQYF
TGTGCCAGCAGTTACTACGGGACAGGCGAATACGAGCAGTACTTC
>many|TRBJ1-5|.|13|TRBV14
CASSPSEGSPQHF
TGTGCCAGCAGCCCGTCTGAGGGGTCTCCCCAGCATTTT
>many|TRBJ1-5|.|9|TRBV29-1
CSEPQPQHF
TGCAGCGAACCCCAGCCCCAGCATTTT
>many|TRBJ1-6|.|15|TRBV5-1
CASSLEGGADSPLHF
TGCGCCAGCAGCTTGGAGGGGGGCGCGGATTCACCCCTCCACTTT
>many|TRBJ1-2|.|15|TRBV7-9
CASSLVSGTEYGYTF
TGTGCCAGCAGCTTAGTCTCCGGGACGGAATATGGCTACACCTTC
>.|TRBJ1-1|.|15|TRBV4-1
CASSRTGKENTEAFF
TGCGCCAGCAGCCGAACCGGGAAAGAGAACACTGAAGCTTTCTTT
>many|TRBJ2-5|.|12|TRBV5-1
CASSLEQETQYF
TGCGCCAGCAGCTTAGAACAAGAGACCCAGTACTTC
>many|TRBJ2-7|.|16|TRBV5-1
CASSLTTSLPFYEQYF
TGCGCCAGCAGCTTAACGACTAGTCTTCCCTTCTACGAGCAGTACTTC
>many|TRBJ2-3|.|20|TRBV4-3
CASSQFPVGGGGTSTDTQYF
TGCGCCAGCAGCCAATTCCCAGTAGGGGGAGGGGGAACTAGCACAGATACGCAGTATTTT
>.|TRBJ2-1|.|16|TRBV20-1
CSARDQDKSYYNEQFF
TGCAGTGCTAGAGACCAGGACAAGAGCTATTACAATGAGCAGTTCTTC
>many|TRBJ2-3|.|15|TRBV5-1
CASSLVGRSTDTQYF
TGCGCCAGCAGCTTGGTAGGCAGGAGCACAGATACGCAGTATTTT
>many|TRBJ1-1|.|15|TRBV5-1
CASSLEGGYSSEAFF
TGCGCCAGCAGCTTGGAGGGTGGGTACTCATCGGAAGCTTTCTTT
>.|TRBJ2-5|.|14|TRBV4-3
CASSQEEDQETQYF
TGCGCAAGCAGCCAGGAGGAAGACCAAGAGACCCAGTACTTC
>many|TRBJ2-2|TRBD2|14|TRBV9
CASRRGTNTGELFF
TGTGCCAGCCGGCGGGGGACGAACACCGGGGAGCTGTTTTTT
>many|TRBJ2-1|.|13|TRBV5-5
CASSLVGGGEQFF
TGTGCCAGCAGCTTGGTGGGGGGTGGTGAGCAGTTCTTC
>.|TRBJ1-4|.|15|TRBV7-2
CASSTRQAPNEKLFF
TGTGCCAGCAGCACCCGACAGGCCCCTAATGAAAAACTGTTTTTT
>many|TRBJ1-2|.|13|TRBV7-2
CASSQVQGQGYTF
TGTGCCAGCAGCCAGGTCCAGGGGCAGGGCTACACCTTC
>many|TRBJ2-5|.|13|TRBV7-2
CASSFNIGETQYF
TGTGCCAGCAGCTTCAACATTGGGGAGACCCAGTACTTC
>many|TRBJ1-6|.|14|TRBV5-8
CASFTGILNSPLHF
TGTGCCAGCTTCACAGGGATACTGAATTCACCCCTCCACTTT
>many|TRBJ1-1|.|13|TRBV20-1
CSANGAGYTEAFF
TGCAGTGCTAACGGGGCGGGTTACACTGAAGCTTTCTTT
>many|TRBJ2-1|.|15|TRBV2
CASSEQQRGLGEQFF
TGTGCCAGCAGTGAGCAGCAGAGGGGTTTAGGTGAGCAGTTCTTC
>many|TRBJ2-3|TRBD2|13|TRBV10-2
CASSAGGSQTQYF
TGCGCCAGCAGTGCGGGAGGGTCCCAGACGCAGTATTTT
>many|TRBJ1-6|.|16|TRBV20-1
CSARDQDRTDQSPLHF
TGCAGTGCTAGAGATCAAGATAGGACAGATCAATCACCCCTCCACTTT
>many|TRBJ2-4|TRBD1|17|TRBV15
CATSRDGTGGGKNIQYF
TGTGCCACCAGCAGAGATGGGACAGGGGGCGGCAAAAACATTCAGTACTTC
>many|TRBJ2-5|.|13|TRBV15
CATSRGTKETQYF
TGTGCCACCAGCAGGGGTACCAAAGAGACCCAGTACTTC
>once|TRBJ2-7|TRBD1|15|TRBV2
CASSESQGAAYEQYF
TGTGCCAGCAGTGAATCCCAGGGGGCGGCCTACGAGCAGTACTTC
>many|TRBJ1-6|TRBD1|15|TRBV18
CASSQGQVGYSPLHF
TGTGCCAGCTCACAAGGACAGGTCGGATATTCACCCCTCCACTTT
>many|TRBJ2-5|.|13|TRBV7-6
CASSSWVRETQYF
TGTGCCAGCAGCTCATGGGTGCGGGAGACCCAGTACTTC
>many|TRBJ1-5|.|13|TRBV20-1
CSARAPSPQPQHF
TGCAGTGCTAGAGCCCCCAGTCCTCAGCCCCAGCATTTT
>many|TRBJ2-7|.|14|TRBV5-6
CASSLLGSPYEQYF
TGTGCCAGCAGCTTGTTGGGGTCCCCCTACGAGCAGTACTTC
>many|TRBJ2-3|.|14|TRBV5-1
CASSHPGRRDTQYF
TGCGCCAGCAGCCACCCTGGACGCCGAGATACGCAGTATTTT
>.|TRBJ2-2|.|11|TRBV27
CASSFKGELFF
TGTGCCAGCAGTTTTAAAGGAGAGCTGTTTTTT